Detailed here is one TCR beta chain. These data originate in a study of blood T cell repertoires in COVID-19. Study summary: COVID-19 samples collected from the United States, Italy and Spain covered acute and convalescent phases. The cDNA or gDNA used as material had been derived from T cells, B-cell-depleted T cells, or PBMCs.

There are 14 residues in the CDR3. Germline loops: CDR1 MDHEN, CDR2 SYDVKM. V lost 3 bases and J lost 0, with 8 bases in between. Original handling: The assay estimated nucleated cells by amplifying reference gene primers. The assay was immunoSEQ multiplex PCR, and TCRdb's table has in-frame clones only and misses some. V, J and clone size are those of that table, while D and trimming were read from the DNA. The data contain about 220,000 clones, roughly 88% of them singletons. The sequence was collected from a man aged 50-60 years with active or convalescent COVID-19. The chain couples TRBV28 to TRBJ1-1; D is ambiguous. The sample was peripheral blood. The CDR3 DNA follows: TGTGCCAGCAGTTTTCGGGGTTTGAACACTGAAGCTTTCTTT. Translated, it gives CASSFRGLNTEAFF. The full variable domain, in which reference TRBV28 and TRBJ1-1 provide the parts outside the CDR3, is DVKVTQSSRYLVKRTGEKVFLECVQDMDHENMFWYRQDPGLGLRLIYFSYDVKMKEKGDIPEGYSVSREKKERFSLILESASTNQTSMYLCASSFRGLNTEAFFGQGTRLTVV.